This passage covers 16 T cell receptor beta chains from one sample sequenced in a study of control samples from healthy donors and cancer patients. The assay was immunoSEQ multiplex PCR, and TCRdb's table has in-frame clones only and misses some. The sample holds approximately 70,000 clones; roughly 87% are singletons and the top ten take just under 4%. What was sequenced was blood. These receptors were obtained from a woman aged 50 to 65 in good health.

V gene TRBV30 combines with J gene TRBJ2-7; 9 nucleotides line up with TRBD1. Germline V gene lookup returns CDR1 GTSNPN and CDR2 SVGIG (reference sequence). The CDR3 extends over 15 amino acids. V lost 3 bases and J lost 6; bases outside the gene matches: 12. Here the CDR3 reads CAWSSPRGTGSEQYF. The CDR3 region has the DNA TGTGCCTGGAGCTCCCCACGAGGGACAGGGTCCGAGCAGTACTTC.

The J gene is TRBJ2-1, the V gene TRBV10-2; possible D gene TRBD2, 6 bases. The CDR3 has 14 amino acids. V was pared by 8 bases and J by 10 bases, with 21 bases between. From germline, CDR1 is WSHSY and CDR2 SAAADI. CDR3 in amino acids: CASGGTHTDREQFF. DNA of the CDR3: TGCGCCAGCGGGGGGACTCACACCGATAGGGAGCAGTTCTTC.

This chain joins TRBV6-5 and TRBJ1-4; D ambiguous. Trimming removed 0 bases from V and 7 bases from J, with 12 bases in between. This CDR3 contains 15 residues. In germline, CDR1 is MNHEY, CDR2 SVGAGI. The CDR3 region is CASSYSFQIGEKLFF. DNA for the CDR3: TGTGCCAGCAGTTACTCTTTCCAGATAGGTGAAAAACTGTTTTTT.

The chain is built from TRBV24-1 and TRBJ2-7, with TRBD2 matching over 8 bases. CDR3 length: 18 residues. J lost 3 bases, V lost 9 bases, and 21 bases had no gene match. CDR1 and CDR2 (germline): KGHDR, SFDVKD. In nucleotides, the CDR3 is TGTGCCACCGGGGGCGTAGCGGGAACAACCGAACCCCTCTACGAGCAGTACTTC. Encoded protein: CATGGVAGTTEPLYEQYF.

The chain is built from TRBV28 and TRBJ2-5; TRBD2 aligns across 12 bases. CDR1 and CDR2 from the germline V gene are MDHEN and SYDVKM. The J segment lost 5 bases and the V segment lost 5 bases, leaving 9 bases of the junction unmatched. The CDR3 consists of 16 residues. The CDR3 protein is CASSGLAGFSGETQYF. CDR3 DNA: TGTGCCAGCAGTGGACTAGCGGGATTCAGCGGGGAGACCCAGTACTTC.

J is TRBJ2-3 and V is TRBV28; no clear D. CDR3 length: 14 residues. V was pared by 3 bases and J by 4 bases, with 11 bases between. The V gene's germline CDR1 is MDHEN and CDR2 SYDVKM. Here the CDR3 reads CASSFKRVSDTQYF. In DNA form, the CDR3 reads TGTGCCAGCAGTTTTAAAAGGGTTTCAGATACGCAGTATTTT. Looking up the rest from reference TRBV28 and TRBJ2-3 gives the full variable domain: DVKVTQSSRYLVKRTGEKVFLECVQDMDHENMFWYRQDPGLGLRLIYFSYDVKMKEKGDIPEGYSVSREKKERFSLILESASTNQTSMYLCASSFKRVSDTQYFGPGTRLTVL.

This chain joins TRBV21-1 and TRBJ2-3; TRBD2, the D gene given by the table, was not confirmed from the DNA. TRBV21-1 is reported as a pseudogene. This CDR3 is built from 15 residues. The CDR3 sequence: CASSKPWRAEDTQYF. The CDR3 DNA is TGTGCCAGCAGCAAACCATGGAGGGCGGAAGATACGCAGTATTTT.

The chain is built from TRBV11-2 and TRBJ1-6; no reliable D call. V was clipped by 5 bases and J by 0 bases, with 11 bases between them. In germline, CDR1 is SGHAT, CDR2 FQNNGV. The CDR3 consists of 16 residues. CDR3 bases: TGTGCCAGCAGCCCCGTACAAGGCTCCTATAATTCACCCCTCCACTTT. As protein: CASSPVQGSYNSPLHF.

The chain joins TRBV2 to TRBJ1-5; the D gene is possibly TRBD1 (5 bases). Germline V gene lookup returns CDR1 SNHLY and CDR2 FYNNEI. V was cut by 6 bases and J by 0 bases, with 12 bases left in between. This CDR3 is built from 15 residues. CDR3 nucleotide sequence: TGTGCCAGCAGAGACGCGGGGGGTAGCAATCAGCCCCAGCATTTT. Translated: CASRDAGGSNQPQHF. The entire variable domain, with the rest obtained from reference TRBV2 and TRBJ1-5, is as follows: EPEVTQTPSHQVTQMGQEVILRCVPISNHLYFYWYRQILGQKVEFLVSFYNNEISEKSEIFDDQFSVERPDGSNFTLKIRSTKLEDSAMYFCASRDAGGSNQPQHFGDGTRLSIL.

The rearrangement joins TRBV9 to TRBJ2-1; 15 bases agree with TRBD2. The CDR3 sequence is 16 residues long. V lost 4 bases to trimming and J lost 9 bases; unmatched junction nucleotides: 8. The germline CDR1 and CDR2 sequences are SGDLS and YYNGEE. Here the CDR3 DNA reads TGTGCCAGCAGCTTGACCACGGGACTAGCGGGAGGTGAGCAGTTCTTC. Translating gives CASSLTTGLAGGEQFF.

The rearrangement uses TRBV25-1 and TRBJ1-4, with D possibly matching TRBD1 (5 bases). Deletions cut 1 base from V and 7 bases from J, with 19 bases between. This CDR3 has 17 residues. Per germline, CDR1 MGHDK and CDR2 SYGVNS. The CDR3 is CASSELPMTRGGEKLFF. The DNA for the CDR3 is TGTGCCAGCAGTGAATTGCCCATGACTAGGGGTGGTGAAAAACTGTTTTTT.

This clone was observed a single time. The V gene is TRBV7-2, the J gene TRBJ2-3; 8 bases are a match to TRBD2. CDR3 size: 16 residues. Per the germline V gene, CDR1 is SGHTA and CDR2 is FQGNSA. Trimming removed 0 bases from V and 1 base from J; junction bases left unmatched: 3. In DNA form, the CDR3 reads TGTGCCAGCAGCTTAGCAGCGGGAGTTGGCACAGATACGCAGTATTTT. It specifies CASSLAAGVGTDTQYF.

This chain uses TRBV5-8 with TRBJ2-5; 14 bases line up with TRBD2. The trim removed 4 bases at V and 5 bases at J, leaving 7 bases unmatched. This CDR3 is 16 amino acids long. Germline V CDR1 and CDR2: SGHTS, YDEGEE. CDR3 sequence reads: CASSAGTSGRGETQYF. CDR3 nucleotide sequence: TGTGCCAGCAGCGCTGGGACTAGCGGGAGAGGGGAGACCCAGTACTTC.

The V call is TRBV5-6, the J call TRBJ1-1, with TRBD1 matching 8 bases. The CDR3 has 17 residues. J gave up 0 bases and V 4 bases, and 11 bases lay outside the gene matches. In germline, CDR1 is SGHDT, CDR2 YYEEEE. DNA of the CDR3: TGTGCCAGCAGCAGCCAGGGGGCGGGACTCATGAACACTGAAGCTTTCTTT. Protein sequence: CASSSQGAGLMNTEAFF. The full variable domain, its missing parts supplied by reference TRBV5-6 and TRBJ1-1, is DAGVTQSPTHLIKTRGQQVTLRCSPKSGHDTVSWYQQALGQGPQFIFQYYEEEERQRGNFPDRFSGHQFPNYSSELNVNALLLGDSALYLCASSSQGAGLMNTEAFFGQGTRLTVV.

This chain joins TRBV7-3 and TRBJ2-3; D unclear. The germline V and J ends were trimmed by 6 bases and 0 bases, with 4 bases remaining between them. CDR3 size: 12 residues. Germline values: CDR1 SGHTA, CDR2 FQGTGA. The CDR3 spells CASSPSTDTQYF. In nucleotides, the CDR3 is TGTGCCAGCAGTCCCAGCACAGATACGCAGTATTTT.

The rearrangement joins TRBV9 to TRBJ2-1; 7 nucleotides match TRBD2. The junction had 2 bases not matched to a gene; V was cut back by 3 bases and J by 2 bases. CDR1 and CDR2 (germline): SGDLS, YYNGEE. This CDR3 spans 14 amino acids. The CDR3 is CASSGRGAYNEQFF. CDR3 bases: TGTGCCAGCAGCGGCCGGGGGGCCTACAATGAGCAGTTCTTC.